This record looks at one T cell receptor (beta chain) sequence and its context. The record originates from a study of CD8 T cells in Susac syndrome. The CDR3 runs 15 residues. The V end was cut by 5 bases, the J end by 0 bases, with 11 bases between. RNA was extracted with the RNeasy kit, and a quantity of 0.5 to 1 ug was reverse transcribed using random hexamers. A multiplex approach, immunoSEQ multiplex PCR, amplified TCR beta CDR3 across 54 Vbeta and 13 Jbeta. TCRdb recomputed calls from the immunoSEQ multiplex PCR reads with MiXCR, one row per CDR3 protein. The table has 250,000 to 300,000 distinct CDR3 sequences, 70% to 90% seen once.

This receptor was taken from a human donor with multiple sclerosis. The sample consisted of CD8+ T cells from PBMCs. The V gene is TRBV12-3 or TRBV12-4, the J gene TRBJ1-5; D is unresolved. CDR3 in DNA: TGTGCCAGCAGTCAGTCAGAGTATAGCAATCAGCCCCAGCATTTT. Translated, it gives CASSQSEYSNQPQHF.